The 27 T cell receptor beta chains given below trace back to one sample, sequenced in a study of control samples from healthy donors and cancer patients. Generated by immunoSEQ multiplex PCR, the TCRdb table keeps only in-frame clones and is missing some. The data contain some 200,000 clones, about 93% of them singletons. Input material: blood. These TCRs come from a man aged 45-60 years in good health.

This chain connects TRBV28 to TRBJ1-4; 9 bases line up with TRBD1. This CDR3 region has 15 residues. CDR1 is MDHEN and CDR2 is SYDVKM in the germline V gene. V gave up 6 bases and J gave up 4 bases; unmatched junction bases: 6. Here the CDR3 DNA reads TGTGCCAGCAGCTATCCGGGACAGGGTAATGAAAAACTGTTTTTT. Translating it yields CASSYPGQGNEKLFF.

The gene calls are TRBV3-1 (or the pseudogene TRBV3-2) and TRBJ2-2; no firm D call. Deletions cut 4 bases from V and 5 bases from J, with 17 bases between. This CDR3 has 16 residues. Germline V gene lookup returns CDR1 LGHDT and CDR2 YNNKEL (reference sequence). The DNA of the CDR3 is TGTGCCAGCAGCCCCTACCTACCCAAGGGTACCGGGGAGCTGTTTTTT. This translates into CASSPYLPKGTGELFF.

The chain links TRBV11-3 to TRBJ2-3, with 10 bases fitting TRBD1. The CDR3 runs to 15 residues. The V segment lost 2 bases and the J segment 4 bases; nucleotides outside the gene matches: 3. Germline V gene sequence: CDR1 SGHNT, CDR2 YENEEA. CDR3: CASSLRTGGPDTQYF. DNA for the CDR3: TGTGCCAGCAGCTTAAGGACAGGGGGACCAGATACGCAGTATTTT.

The CDR3 protein is CASRTGGDYEQYV. For the CDR3, the DNA is TGTGCCAGCAGGACGGGGGGGGACTACGAGCAGTACGTC. The rearrangement links TRBV6-5 to TRBJ2-7; the match to TRBD2 covers 8 bases. V shed 6 bases, J shed 3 bases, and the junction held 4 bases outside the gene matches. Germline lookup yields CDR1 MNHEY and CDR2 SVGAGI. This CDR3 spans 13 amino acids.

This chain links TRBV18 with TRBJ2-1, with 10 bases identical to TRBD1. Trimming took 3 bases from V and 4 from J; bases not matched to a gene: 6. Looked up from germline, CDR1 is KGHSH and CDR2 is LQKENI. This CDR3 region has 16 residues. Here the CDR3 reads CASSPQTGGVYNEQFF. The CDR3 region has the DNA TGTGCCAGCTCACCTCAGACAGGGGGCGTTTACAATGAGCAGTTCTTC.

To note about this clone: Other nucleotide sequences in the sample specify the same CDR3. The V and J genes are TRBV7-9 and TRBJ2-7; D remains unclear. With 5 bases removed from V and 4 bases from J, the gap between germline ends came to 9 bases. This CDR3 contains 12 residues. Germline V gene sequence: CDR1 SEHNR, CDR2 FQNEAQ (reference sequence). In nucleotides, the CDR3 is TGTGCCAGCAGCCCGGGTGGATACGAGCAGTACTTC. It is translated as CASSPGGYEQYF. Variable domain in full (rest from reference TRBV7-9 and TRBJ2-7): DTGVSQNPRHKITKRGQNVTFRCDPISEHNRLYWYRQTLGQGPEFLTYFQNEAQLEKSRLLSDRFSAERPKGSFSTLEIQRTEQGDSAMYLCASSPGGYEQYFGPGTRLTVT.

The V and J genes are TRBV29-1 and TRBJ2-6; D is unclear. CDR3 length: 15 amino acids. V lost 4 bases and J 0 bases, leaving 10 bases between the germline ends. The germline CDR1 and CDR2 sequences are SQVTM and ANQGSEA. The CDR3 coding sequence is TGCAGCGTTGGGCCCCTCAGCTCTGGGGCCAACGTCCTGACTTTC. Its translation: CSVGPLSSGANVLTF.

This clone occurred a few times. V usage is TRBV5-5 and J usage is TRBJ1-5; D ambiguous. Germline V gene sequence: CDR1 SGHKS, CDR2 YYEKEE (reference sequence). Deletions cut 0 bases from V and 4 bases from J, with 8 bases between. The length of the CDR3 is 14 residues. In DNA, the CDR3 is TGTGCCAGCAGCTTGGATGAGTGGAATCAGCCCCAGCATTTT. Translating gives CASSLDEWNQPQHF.

CDR3 sequence reads: CASSPRGTNYGYTF. DNA of the CDR3: TGTGCCAGCAGCCCCCGGGGAACTAACTATGGCTACACCTTC. The V call is TRBV9, the J call TRBJ1-2, with D unresolved. The V and J ends lost 4 bases and 0 bases respectively, with 10 bases between them. Per germline, CDR1 SGDLS and CDR2 YYNGEE. There are 14 residues in the CDR3.

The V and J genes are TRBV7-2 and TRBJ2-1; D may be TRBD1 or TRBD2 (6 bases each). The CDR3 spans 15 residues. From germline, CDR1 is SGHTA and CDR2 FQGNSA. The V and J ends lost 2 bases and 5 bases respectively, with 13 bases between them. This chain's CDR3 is CASSLSGGGNNEQFF. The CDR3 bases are TGTGCCAGCAGCTTATCCGGGGGCGGGAACAATGAGCAGTTCTTC.

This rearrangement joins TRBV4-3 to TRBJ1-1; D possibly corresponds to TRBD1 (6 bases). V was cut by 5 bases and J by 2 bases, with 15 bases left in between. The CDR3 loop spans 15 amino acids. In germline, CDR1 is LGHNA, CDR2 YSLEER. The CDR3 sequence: CASSILEGGNTEAFF. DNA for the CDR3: TGCGCCAGCAGCATATTAGAGGGGGGAAACACTGAAGCTTTCTTT.

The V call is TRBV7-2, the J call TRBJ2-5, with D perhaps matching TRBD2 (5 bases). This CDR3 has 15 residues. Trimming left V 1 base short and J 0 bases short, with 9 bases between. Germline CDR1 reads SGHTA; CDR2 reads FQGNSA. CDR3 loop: CASSLGIGDQETQYF. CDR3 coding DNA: TGTGCCAGCAGCTTAGGGATCGGGGACCAAGAGACCCAGTACTTC.

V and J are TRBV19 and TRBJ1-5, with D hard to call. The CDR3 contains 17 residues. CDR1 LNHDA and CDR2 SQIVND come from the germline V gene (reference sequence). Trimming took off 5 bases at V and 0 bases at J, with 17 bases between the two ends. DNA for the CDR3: TGTGCCAGTAGTCCCATACTTTCGGTATATAGCAATCAGCCCCAGCATTTT. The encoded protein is CASSPILSVYSNQPQHF.

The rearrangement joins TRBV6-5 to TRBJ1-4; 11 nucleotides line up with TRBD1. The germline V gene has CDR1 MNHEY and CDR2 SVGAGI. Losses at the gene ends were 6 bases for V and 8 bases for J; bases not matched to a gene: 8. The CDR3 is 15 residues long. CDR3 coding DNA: TGTGCCAGCAGGGCTAGGACAGGGGGCAGAGAAAAACTGTTTTTT. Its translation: CASRARTGGREKLFF.

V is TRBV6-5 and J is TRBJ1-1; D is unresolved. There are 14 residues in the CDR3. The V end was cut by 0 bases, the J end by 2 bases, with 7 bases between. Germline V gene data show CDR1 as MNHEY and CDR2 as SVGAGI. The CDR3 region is CASSYSAGNTEAFF. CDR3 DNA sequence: TGTGCCAGCAGTTACTCGGCAGGAAACACTGAAGCTTTCTTT.

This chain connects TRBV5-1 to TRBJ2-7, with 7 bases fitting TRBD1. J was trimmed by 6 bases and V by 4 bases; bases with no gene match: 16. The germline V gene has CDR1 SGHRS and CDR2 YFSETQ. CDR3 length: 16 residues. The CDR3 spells CASSPGHTTGESEQYF. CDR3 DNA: TGCGCCAGCAGCCCGGGACATACTACAGGGGAGTCCGAGCAGTACTTC.

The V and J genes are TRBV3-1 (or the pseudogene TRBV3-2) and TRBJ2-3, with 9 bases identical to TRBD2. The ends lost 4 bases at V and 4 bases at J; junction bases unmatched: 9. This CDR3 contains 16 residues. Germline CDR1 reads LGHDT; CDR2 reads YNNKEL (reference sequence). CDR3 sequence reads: CASSPDSGGGSDTQYF. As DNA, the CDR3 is TGTGCCAGCAGCCCAGATAGCGGGGGAGGGTCAGATACGCAGTATTTT.

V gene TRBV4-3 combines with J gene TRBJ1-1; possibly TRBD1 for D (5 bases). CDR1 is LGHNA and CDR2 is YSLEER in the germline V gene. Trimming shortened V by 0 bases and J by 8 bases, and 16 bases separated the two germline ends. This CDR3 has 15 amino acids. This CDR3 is CASSQEGQGLEEAFF. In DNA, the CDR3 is TGCGCCAGCAGCCAAGAAGGTCAGGGACTAGAGGAAGCTTTCTTT.

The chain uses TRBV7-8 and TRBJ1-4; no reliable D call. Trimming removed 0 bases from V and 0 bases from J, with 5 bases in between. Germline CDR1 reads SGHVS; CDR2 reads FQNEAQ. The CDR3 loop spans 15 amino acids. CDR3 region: CASSLALATNEKLFF. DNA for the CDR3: TGTGCCAGCAGCTTAGCTCTAGCAACTAATGAAAAACTGTTTTTT.

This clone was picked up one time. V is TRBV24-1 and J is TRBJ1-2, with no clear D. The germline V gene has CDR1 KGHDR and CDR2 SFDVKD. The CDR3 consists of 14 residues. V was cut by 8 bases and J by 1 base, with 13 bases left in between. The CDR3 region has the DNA TGTGCCACCACACCCTGGCTCCATAACTATGGCTACACCTTC. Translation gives CATTPWLHNYGYTF.

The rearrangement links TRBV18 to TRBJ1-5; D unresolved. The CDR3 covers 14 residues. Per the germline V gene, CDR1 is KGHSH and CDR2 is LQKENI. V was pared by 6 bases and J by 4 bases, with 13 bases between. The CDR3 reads CASSPATANQPQHF. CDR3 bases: TGTGCCAGCTCTCCGGCTACAGCGAATCAGCCCCAGCATTTT.

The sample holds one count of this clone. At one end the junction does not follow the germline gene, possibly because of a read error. The CDR3 reads CANSYLGNTEAFF. For the CDR3, the DNA is TGTGCCAACAGTTATCTAGGGAACACTGAAGCTTTCTTT. This chain uses TRBV6-2 or TRBV6-3 with TRBJ1-1, with D unresolved. CDR1 and CDR2 (germline): MNHEY, SVGEGT. The CDR3 runs to 13 residues.

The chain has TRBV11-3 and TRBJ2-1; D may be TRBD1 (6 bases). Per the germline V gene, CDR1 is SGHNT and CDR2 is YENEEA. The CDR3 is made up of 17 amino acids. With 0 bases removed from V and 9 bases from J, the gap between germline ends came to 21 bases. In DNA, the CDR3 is TGTGCCAGCAGCTTAGATCTTATGGGGGCTGCCTCCGGTGAGCAGTTCTTC. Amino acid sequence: CASSLDLMGAASGEQFF.

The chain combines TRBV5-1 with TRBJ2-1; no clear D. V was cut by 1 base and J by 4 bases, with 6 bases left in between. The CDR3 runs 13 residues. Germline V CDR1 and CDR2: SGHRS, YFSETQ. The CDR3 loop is CASSLNGYNEQFF. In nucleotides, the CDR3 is TGCGCCAGCAGCTTGAACGGGTACAATGAGCAGTTCTTC.

CDR3 DNA sequence: TGTGCCAGCAGCTCCCTAAGACAGGGAAACACTGAAGCTTTCTTT. This gives the protein CASSSLRQGNTEAFF. This chain uses TRBV5-6 with TRBJ1-1, with 7 bases aligning to TRBD1. Germline CDR1 SGHDT, CDR2 YYEEEE. The CDR3 extends over 15 amino acids. V lost 3 bases, J lost 2 bases, and 7 bases stayed unmatched.

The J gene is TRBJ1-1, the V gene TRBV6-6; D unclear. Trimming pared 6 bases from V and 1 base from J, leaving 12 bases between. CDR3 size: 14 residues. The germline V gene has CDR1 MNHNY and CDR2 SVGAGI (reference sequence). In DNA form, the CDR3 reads TGTGCCAGCAGGACTTCCTCGGGGAACACTGAAGCTTTCTTT. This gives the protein CASRTSSGNTEAFF.

The CDR3 sequence is CASSRPGTVYNEQFF. CDR3 coding DNA: TGCGCCAGCAGCCGGCCCGGGACAGTTTACAATGAGCAGTTCTTC. The V call is TRBV4-1, the J call TRBJ2-1, with 7 bases fitting TRBD1. The CDR3 is made up of 15 amino acids. V lost 4 bases to trimming and J lost 4 bases; unmatched junction nucleotides: 7. CDR1 is MGHRA and CDR2 is YSYEKL in the germline V gene.